This T cell receptor (beta chain) was captured by sequencing in a study of identical twins. CDR3 size: 16 residues. Trimming removed 6 bases at V and 3 bases at J, with 18 bases between. Germline assignment: CDR1 ENHRY and CDR2 SYGVKD. TCRdb reprocessed the 5' RACE reads via MiXCR and lists one record per CDR3 protein. The sample records hundreds of thousands of distinct CDR3 sequences, around 7.5% being singletons. There are many counts of this clonotype. There were only healthy Caucasians among the donors. These records were also assigned to another study, of yellow fever vaccine responses in identical twins.

This TCR derives from a woman under 30 in good health. Sequenced material: PBMCs. The chain links TRBV10-3 to TRBJ2-1; D perhaps matches TRBD2 (7 bases). The CDR3 loop reads CAISLQRGGDYNEQFF. CDR3 DNA: TGTGCCATCAGCCTCCAACGAGGGGGGGACTACAATGAGCAGTTCTTC.